This T cell receptor beta chain was recorded in a study of control samples from healthy donors and cancer patients. Profiled with immunoSEQ multiplex PCR; TCRdb holds only in-frame clones, not every one. The sample holds under 150,000 clones; just under 95% are singletons and the top ten take approximately 4%. The receptor was isolated from a man younger than 45 in good health. The specimen sequenced was blood.

In DNA form, the CDR3 reads TGTGCCAGCAGCCTAGGAAATGCCTATGGCTACACCTTC. It codes for CASSLGNAYGYTF. The genes are TRBV7-9 and TRBJ1-2; no firm D call. The V end lost 5 bases, the J end lost 4 bases, and 11 bases lay between the germline ends. This CDR3 region has 13 residues. Germline V gene data show CDR1 as SEHNR and CDR2 as FQNEAQ (reference sequence). Filled out from reference TRBV7-9 and TRBJ1-2, the complete variable domain reads DTGVSQNPRHKITKRGQNVTFRCDPISEHNRLYWYRQTLGQGPEFLTYFQNEAQLEKSRLLSDRFSAERPKGSFSTLEIQRTEQGDSAMYLCASSLGNAYGYTFGSGTRLTVV.